The 11 T cell receptor beta chains given below trace back to one sample, sequenced in a study of a mutant IDH1 vaccine in newly diagnosed glioma listed by TCRdb under 2021. The library relied on the immunoSEQ multiplex PCR assay. TCRdb mirrors the immuneACCESS table, restricted to in-frame sequences. Some clones are absent from its copies; in checked studies, under half trace to an unresolved V gene, and the reason for the others is unknown. The sample table contains fewer than 70,000 clones; only one count was recorded for about 87% of them. The ten top clones hold 4.6% of the sample. These receptors are not linked to any known antigen. The time point label on this specimen signifies: week 5, during vaccination. Each vaccine dose was 300 ug of a 20-mer mutant IDH1 peptide in Montanide, given subcutaneously with topical imiquimod. Specimen: PBMCs, collected from a glioma patient whose treatment included an IDH1 peptide vaccine. The origin of the receptors is a middle-aged woman with glioma.

This clone was seen only once. The chain couples TRBV18 to TRBJ2-7; the D call may be TRBD1 or TRBD2 (7 bases each). Trimming stripped 3 bases from V and 5 bases from J, with 17 bases between. Germline V gene lookup returns CDR1 KGHSH and CDR2 LQKENI. The CDR3 is made up of 15 amino acids. The CDR3 coding sequence is TGTGCCAGCTCACCTGGGGGAGGGGGCATGGACGAGCAGTACTTC. Amino acids: CASSPGGGGMDEQYF.

On this clone: The sample has other DNA sequences that encode this CDR3 too. The chain combines TRBV7-6 with TRBJ1-1, with D uncertain. The CDR3 extends over 13 amino acids. Germline V CDR1 and CDR2: SGHVS, FNYEAQ. The germline V and J ends were trimmed by 5 bases and 2 bases, with 9 bases remaining between them. The DNA of the CDR3 is TGTGCCAGCAGCCCGGGCCACAACACTGAAGCTTTCTTT. As protein: CASSPGHNTEAFF. The variable domain in full, completed from reference TRBV7-6 and TRBJ1-1, reads GAGVSQSPRYKVTKRGQDVALRCDPISGHVSLYWYRQALGQGPEFLTYFNYEAQQDKSGLPNDRFSAERPEGSISTLTIQRTEQRDSAMYRCASSPGHNTEAFFGQGTRLTVV.

This clone was seen a single time. The CDR3 here is CASRLTSGAFEQYF. The DNA of the CDR3 is TGTGCCAGCAGGCTGACTAGCGGGGCTTTCGAGCAGTACTTC. The V and J genes are TRBV27 and TRBJ2-7; 11 nucleotides agree with TRBD2. Germline CDR1 and CDR2: MNHEY and SMNVEV (reference sequence). The CDR3 is 14 amino acids. The trim removed 6 bases at V and 6 bases at J, leaving 7 bases unmatched.

The chain recombines TRBV9 with TRBJ2-3; 7 bases agree with TRBD2. The ends lost 1 base at V and 5 bases at J; junction bases unmatched: 10. Germline V gene sequence: CDR1 SGDLS, CDR2 YYNGEE. The CDR3 spans 16 residues. The CDR3 here is CASSVFGGGPGDTQYF. The CDR3 DNA is TGTGCCAGCAGCGTATTTGGGGGAGGGCCGGGAGATACGCAGTATTTT.

This clone was counted only a few times. The chain is built from TRBV2 and TRBJ1-1, with D unclear. The CDR3 sequence is 14 residues long. Germline CDR1 SNHLY, CDR2 FYNNEI. Trimming took 2 bases from V and 3 from J, leaving 10 bases between them. The CDR3 here is CASSERRSYTEAFF. For the CDR3, the DNA is TGTGCCAGCAGTGAACGCCGGAGCTACACTGAAGCTTTCTTT.

In its sample, this clone is medium-sized. The chain is built from TRBV19 and TRBJ1-1; TRBD1 agrees at 9 bases. This CDR3 has 15 residues. Germline V CDR1 and CDR2: LNHDA, SQIVND (reference sequence). With 3 bases clipped from V and 5 bases from J, the junction kept 7 bases outside the gene matches. The CDR3 spells CASSMEGQGRTEAFF. The CDR3 bases are TGTGCCAGTAGTATGGAGGGACAGGGAAGGACTGAAGCTTTCTTT. Variable domain in full (rest from reference TRBV19 and TRBJ1-1): DGGITQSPKYLFRKEGQNVTLSCEQNLNHDAMYWYRQDPGQGLRLIYYSQIVNDFQKGDIAEGYSVSREKKESFPLTVTSAQKNPTAFYLCASSMEGQGRTEAFFGQGTRLTVV.

The rearrangement links TRBV19 to TRBJ2-7; TRBD2 matches at 8 bases. The trim removed 8 bases at V and 6 bases at J, leaving 6 bases unmatched. The CDR3 extends over 12 amino acids. Germline CDR1 and CDR2: LNHDA and SQIVND (reference sequence). CDR3 in DNA: TGTGCCAGTGAAAGCGGGAGCGGCGAGCAGTACTTC. Amino acids: CASESGSGEQYF.

The chain links TRBV18 to TRBJ1-4; 9 bases agree with TRBD1. The CDR3 extends over 14 amino acids. After removal of 6 bases from V and 8 bases from J, the junction contained 7 bases not matched to a gene. Germline assignment: CDR1 KGHSH and CDR2 LQKENI. CDR3 sequence (DNA): TGTGCCAGCTCGGAGAGGACAGGGGACGAAAAACTGTTTTTT. Translation gives CASSERTGDEKLFF. The variable domain in full, completed from reference TRBV18 and TRBJ1-4, reads NAGVMQNPRHLVRRRGQEARLRCSPMKGHSHVYWYRQLPEEGLKFMVYLQKENIIDESGMPKERFSAEFPKEGPSILRIQQVVRGDSAAYFCASSERTGDEKLFFGSGTQLSVL.

The CDR3 DNA is TGCGCCAGCAGCTTCTTAGTGGGGTGGGAGGCTTTCTTT. Translating it yields CASSFLVGWEAFF. The rearrangement joins TRBV5-1 to TRBJ1-1; D ambiguous. Germline-derived CDR1 and CDR2 are SGHRS and YFSETQ. V lost 2 bases and J lost 11, with 16 bases in between. The CDR3 runs to 13 residues.

This clone was seen a single time. The chain combines TRBV5-1 with TRBJ2-3, with 11 bases fitting TRBD2. The junction had 9 bases not matched to a gene; V was cut back by 4 bases and J by 5 bases. This CDR3 is built from 16 residues. Germline V CDR1 and CDR2: SGHRS, YFSETQ. CDR3 sequence: CASSRISGGAGDTQYF. CDR3 nucleotide sequence: TGCGCCAGCAGCAGAATTAGCGGGGGGGCCGGAGATACGCAGTATTTT.

J is TRBJ2-2 and V is TRBV12-2; TRBD2 reflects the table's D call only, with no check against the DNA. TRBV12-2 is reported as a pseudogene. This CDR3 has 19 amino acids. CDR3 region: CASRLSRRAGGPGTGELFF. CDR3 nucleotides: TGTGCAAGTCGCCTTTCTCGGCGAGCGGGAGGGCCGGGCACCGGGGAGCTGTTTTTT.